A single T cell receptor (beta chain) is shown here with its context. No antigen is known for it. The assay was immunoSEQ multiplex PCR, and TCRdb's table has in-frame clones only and misses some. Here the sample spans 250,000 to 350,000 clones, more than 75% being singletons. This sample was taken from a study of cytomegalovirus exposure and HLA in healthy donors. Findings of the study overall: The authors listed 150 to 200 TCR beta chains as cytomegalovirus-associated. Within the 120 validation repertoires, first-cohort TCR clusters tended to co-occur, according to a later analysis.

The V gene lost 6 bases and the J gene lost 6 bases, with 17 bases spanning the gap. Germline V gene lookup returns CDR1 ENHRY and CDR2 SYGVKD. There are 14 residues in the CDR3. The sequence was obtained from a woman aged 18-29 years in good health and CMV-seronegative. Sample: PBMCs. V gene TRBV10-3 combines with J gene TRBJ1-1, with a weak D call TRBD1 (6 bases). This CDR3 reads CAIRRRWGQAEAFF. The CDR3 region has the DNA TGTGCCATCAGGAGACGATGGGGGCAGGCTGAAGCTTTCTTT.